These 9 T cell receptor beta chains share one sample of origin, sequenced in a study of blood T cell repertoires in COVID-19. TCRdb's copy holds only in-frame clones and misses some; the assay was immunoSEQ multiplex PCR. The table shows approximately 200,000 clones, with approximately 78% occurring only once. Input material: peripheral blood. Source of these receptors: a woman of 80 years or more with acute or convalescent COVID-19.

This clone has only one observation. The rearrangement links TRBV9 to TRBJ2-5; perhaps TRBD1 as D (6 bases). Germline CDR1 and CDR2: SGDLS and YYNGEE. V was pared by 3 bases and J by 3 bases, with 15 bases between. The CDR3 is 15 residues long. The CDR3 is CASSADWTAEETQYF. For the CDR3, the DNA is TGTGCCAGCAGCGCCGATTGGACAGCCGAAGAGACCCAGTACTTC. The variable domain in full, completed from reference TRBV9 and TRBJ2-5, reads DSGVTQTPKHLITATGQRVTLRCSPRSGDLSVYWYQQSLDQGLQFLIQYYNGEERAKGNILERFSAQQFPDLHSELNLSSLELGDSALYFCASSADWTAEETQYFGPGTRLLVL.

V gene TRBV19 combines with J gene TRBJ2-3, with TRBD2 as a possible D gene (7 bases). The CDR3 covers 15 residues. The V gene lost 10 bases and the J gene lost 1 base, with 18 bases spanning the gap. Germline CDR1 is LNHDA and CDR2 is SQIVND (reference sequence). The CDR3 nucleotides are TGTGCCATGAAGGGGGGGCCACCCTGCACAGATACGCAGTATTTT. Its protein is CAMKGGPPCTDTQYF.

The chain is built from TRBV18 and TRBJ2-3; D is uncertain. CDR3 length: 14 residues. The germline gives CDR1 KGHSH, CDR2 LQKENI. V lost 0 bases and J 0 bases, leaving 4 bases between the germline ends. In DNA form, the CDR3 reads TGTGCCAGCTCACCACCTTCTAGCACAGATACGCAGTATTTT. Protein: CASSPPSSTDTQYF.

The chain couples TRBV6-4 to TRBJ2-2; D possibly corresponds to TRBD2 (6 bases). The V end was cut by 10 bases, the J end by 1 base, with 19 bases between. The germline CDR1 and CDR2 sequences are MRHNA and SNTAGT. CDR3 size: 16 residues. The CDR3 loop reads CATSGTSAQNTGELFF. The CDR3 DNA reads TGTGCCACCTCGGGGACTTCGGCACAGAACACCGGGGAGCTGTTTTTT.

V is TRBV5-8 and J is TRBJ2-5; 16 nucleotides line up with TRBD2. Germline CDR1 is SGHTS and CDR2 is YDEGEE. Unmatched junction bases numbered 7, after V lost 3 bases and J lost 5 bases. This CDR3 spans 17 amino acids. DNA of the CDR3: TGTGCCAGCAGCTCGGGACTAGCGGGAGGGCCGGGGGAGACCCAGTACTTC. Its translation is CASSSGLAGGPGETQYF.

The CDR3 region has the DNA TGTGCCAGTAGTATGAAGGACAGGGGACCTGAGGAAAAACTGTTTTTT. This codes for CASSMKDRGPEEKLFF. The chain recombines TRBV19 with TRBJ1-4; TRBD1 matches 9 bases. Germline loops: CDR1 LNHDA, CDR2 SQIVND (reference sequence). V trimming: 3 bases; J trimming: 8 bases; junction bases outside the gene matches: 10. This CDR3 has 16 residues.

The chain combines TRBV5-1 with TRBJ2-1; TRBD2 matches at 14 bases. In germline, CDR1 is SGHRS, CDR2 YFSETQ. The CDR3 is 15 amino acids. J lost 9 bases, V lost 7 bases, and 9 bases had no gene match. The CDR3 sequence is CASATGTSGSGEQFF. The CDR3 DNA is TGCGCCAGCGCAACCGGGACTAGCGGGAGTGGTGAGCAGTTCTTC.

This chain uses TRBV9 with TRBJ2-1; 7 bases fit TRBD2. The CDR3 runs 15 residues. Germline CDR1 SGDLS, CDR2 YYNGEE. Trimming cost V 3 bases and J 7 bases; bases outside gene matches: 10. The CDR3 loop is CASSAKAREMNEQFF. For the CDR3, the DNA is TGTGCCAGCAGCGCTAAAGCGCGGGAGATGAATGAGCAGTTCTTC.

The chain uses TRBV5-1 and TRBJ1-2; no definite D call. Germline-derived CDR1 and CDR2 are SGHRS and YFSETQ. The CDR3 runs 14 residues. V lost 0 bases and J 4 bases, leaving 10 bases between the germline ends. As DNA, the CDR3 is TGCGCCAGCAGCTTGGCCCCGGGTCTCTATGGCTACACCTTC. Translation: CASSLAPGLYGYTF.